This TCR beta chain was retrieved from a study of blood T cell repertoires in COVID-19. About the study: T cells, B-cell-depleted T cells, or PBMCs provided the cDNA or gDNA that served as material.

Those who participated ranged in age from roughly 18 to 89 years and resided in roughly 26 US areas. A COVID-19 case had been met by exposed participants during the 2 weeks before study entry. Source study methods: Nucleated cell counts were estimated from reference gene primer amplification. Using immunoSEQ multiplex PCR, the repertoire was profiled, and TCRdb retains in-frame clones only, with some absent. For V, J and clone size, that table is used; D and trimming come from the DNA. The sample gives around 200,000 clones, approximately 86% of which show up once; about 4.7% is in the top ten. Per the germline V gene, CDR1 is LGHDT and CDR2 is YNNKEL (reference sequence). V lost 8 bases, J lost 6 bases, and 10 bases lay in between. There are 12 residues in the CDR3.

The rearrangement links TRBV3-1 (or the pseudogene TRBV3-2) to TRBJ2-2, with D maybe TRBD1 (5 bases). The sample taken for sequencing was PBMCs or T cells enriched from blood (not recorded which). The TCR originated in a woman in her twenties or thirties who had been exposed to COVID-19. The CDR3 nucleotides read TGTGCCAGCCAGGGTAACGCCGGGGAGCTGTTTTTT. The encoded protein is CASQGNAGELFF.